This entry lists 6 T cell receptor beta chains sequenced from one sample in a study of blood T cell repertoires in COVID-19. Assay: immunoSEQ multiplex PCR; the TCRdb copy retains only in-frame clones and omits some. The data hold roughly 280,000 clones, with about 86% observed a single time. Sequencing was done on a sample of peripheral blood. These receptors all stem from a man younger than 45 with active or convalescent COVID-19.

Here the CDR3 reads CASSYGPGTAGNTIYF. CDR3 coding DNA: TGTGCCAGCAGTTACGGGCCCGGGACAGCTGGAAACACCATATATTTT. The V and J genes are TRBV6-6 and TRBJ1-3; 7 nucleotides line up with TRBD1. The CDR3 length is 16 residues. CDR1 and CDR2 (germline): MNHNY, SVGAGI (reference sequence). Losses at the gene ends were 2 bases for V and 2 bases for J; bases not matched to a gene: 6.

This clone was found once. This chain links TRBV6-5 with TRBJ2-5, with D possibly TRBD1 on 6 matching bases. V was clipped by 3 bases and J by 4 bases, with 12 bases between them. The CDR3 covers 14 residues. Germline V lookup: CDR1 MNHEY, CDR2 SVGAGI. DNA for the CDR3: TGTGCCAGCAGTTATACAGGGACCCCAGAGACCCAGTACTTC. Protein: CASSYTGTPETQYF.

The genes are TRBV7-8 and TRBJ1-1, with 7 positions matching TRBD1. CDR1 is SGHVS and CDR2 is FQNEAQ in the germline V gene. The CDR3 has 15 amino acids. V was pared by 6 bases and J by 5 bases, with 12 bases of the junction left unmatched. CDR3 residues: CASRYQQGIGTEAFF. The CDR3 bases are TGTGCCAGCAGATACCAACAGGGGATTGGTACTGAAGCTTTCTTT.

This clone was seen once. This rearrangement joins TRBV20-1 to TRBJ2-1, with 12 nucleotides matching TRBD2. The CDR3 is 19 residues long. Germline V gives CDR1 DFQATT, CDR2 SNEGSKA (reference sequence). The junction had 17 bases not matched to a gene; V was cut back by 3 bases and J by 5 bases. The CDR3 coding sequence is TGCAGTGCTAGTTCATCGTTATTGGCTAGCGGGGGGGTAAACAATGAGCAGTTCTTC. Translating it yields CSASSSLLASGGVNNEQFF.

CDR3 nucleotide sequence: TGCGCCAGCAGTGGAGCGGGGGGTCCCCCCTACGAGCAGTACTTC. Its protein product is CASSGAGGPPYEQYF. This rearrangement joins TRBV10-1 to TRBJ2-7, with 9 positions matching TRBD2. Unmatched junction bases numbered 6, after V lost 4 bases and J lost 2 bases. Germline CDR1 is WNHNN and CDR2 is SYGVQD (reference sequence). The CDR3 has 15 amino acids.

The chain has TRBV9 and TRBJ1-2; D is ambiguous. Per the germline V gene, CDR1 is SGDLS and CDR2 is YYNGEE. CDR3 length equals 13 residues. V lost 4 bases and J 2 bases, leaving 9 bases between the germline ends. The CDR3 bases are TGTGCCAGCAGCTTTCCGGGAAACTATGGCTACACCTTC. Protein sequence: CASSFPGNYGYTF. Together with reference TRBV9 and TRBJ1-2, the CDR3 gives the full variable domain: DSGVTQTPKHLITATGQRVTLRCSPRSGDLSVYWYQQSLDQGLQFLIQYYNGEERAKGNILERFSAQQFPDLHSELNLSSLELGDSALYFCASSFPGNYGYTFGSGTRLTVV.